This TCR beta chain was identified in a study of blood T cell repertoires in COVID-19. Original processing notes: Reference gene primers were amplified, and this amplification served to estimate nucleated cell counts. Assay: immunoSEQ multiplex PCR; the TCRdb copy retains only in-frame clones and omits some. V, J and clone size derive from that table, while D and trimming were established from the DNA sequence. The data show some 140,000 clones, roughly 79% seen once. This receptor was identified in a human donor in a cohort sampled during active COVID-19. Sequencing used peripheral blood.

The DNA of the CDR3 is TGTGCCAGCAGCCAAGACTGGCTAGCGGGGGAAGAGACCCAGTACTTC. Translated: CASSQDWLAGEETQYF. The J gene is TRBJ2-5, the V gene TRBV4-2; 10 bases agree with TRBD2. The germline gives CDR1 LGHNA, CDR2 YNFKEQ. J lost 3 bases, V lost 0 bases, and 4 bases had no gene match. The CDR3 runs to 16 residues.